This is a list of T cell receptor beta chains from one sample in a study of T cell repertoires in cytomegalovirus infection. TCRdb ran MiXCR on the reads and lists one entry per CDR3 protein. The table records hundreds of thousands of distinct CDR3 sequences, approximately 46% of them present only once. These receptors are not linked to any known antigen. The material was cultured PBMCs, obtained from culture after CMV antigen stimulation. The receptors derive from a human donor in good health (CMV status not recorded). Some clones in this sample may be carry-over from other donors' samples. The CDR3 runs from the conserved cysteine through the conserved F or W. Each record gives: D gene, clone size, V gene, J gene, CDR3 protein, CDR3 DNA. D genes are given only for firm matches. The listing skips clone size in some rows; elsewhere it reads once, few, many or a size class.

.	few	TRBV4-1	TRBJ2-1	CASSQDDRKQFF	TGCGCCAGCAGCCAGGACGACAGGAAGCAGTTCTTC
.	.	TRBV7-9	TRBJ1-5	CASSSHGASNQPQHF	TGTGCCAGCAGCTCCCATGGGGCTAGCAATCAGCCCCAGCATTTT
TRBD2	many	TRBV7-2	TRBJ2-1	CASSLGLAGGTYNEQFF	TGTGCCAGCAGCTTAGGACTAGCGGGAGGGACATACAATGAGCAGTTCTTC
.	.	TRBV19	TRBJ1-6	CASSIDTGSNSPLHF	TGTGCCAGTAGTATAGATACTGGCAGCAATTCACCCCTCCACTTT
.	few	TRBV7-2	TRBJ2-5	CASSFTGKGETQYF	TGTGCCAGCAGCTTTACAGGGAAGGGCGAGACCCAGTACTTC
TRBD1	.	TRBV27	TRBJ2-1	CASSYGGQGKEFF	TGTGCCAGCAGTTACGGTGGACAGGGGAAGGAGTTCTTC
.	few	TRBV7-8	TRBJ2-7	CASSFSRRGTSSYEQYF	TGTGCCAGCAGCTTCTCGAGGCGGGGCACCAGCTCCTACGAGCAGTACTTC
TRBD1	.	TRBV11-2	TRBJ2-5	CASRPRGQWETQYF	TGTGCCAGCAGACCGAGGGGACAGTGGGAGACCCAGTACTTC
.	.	TRBV12-3/TRBV12-4	TRBJ2-2	CASSFQITGELFF	TGTGCCAGCAGTTTTCAGATCACCGGGGAGCTGTTTTTT
.	few	TRBV19	TRBJ2-7	CASRFGPGPYEQYF	TGTGCCAGTAGGTTCGGTCCGGGTCCCTACGAGCAGTACTTC
.	.	TRBV6-2/TRBV6-3	TRBJ2-4	CASSYDRRGNIQYF	TGTGCCAGCAGTTACGACAGGAGGGGCAACATTCAGTACTTC